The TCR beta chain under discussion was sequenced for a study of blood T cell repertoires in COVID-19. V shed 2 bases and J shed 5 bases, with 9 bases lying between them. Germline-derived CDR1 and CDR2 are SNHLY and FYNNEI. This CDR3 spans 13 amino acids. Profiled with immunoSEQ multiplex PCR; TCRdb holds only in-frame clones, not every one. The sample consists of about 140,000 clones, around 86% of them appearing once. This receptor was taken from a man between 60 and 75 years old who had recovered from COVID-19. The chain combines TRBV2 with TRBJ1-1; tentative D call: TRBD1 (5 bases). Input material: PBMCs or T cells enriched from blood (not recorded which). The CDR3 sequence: CASSERRGTEAFF. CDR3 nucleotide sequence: TGTGCCAGCAGTGAACGGAGGGGAACTGAAGCTTTCTTT.